The subject of this entry is one T cell receptor beta chain. Its antigen is currently unknown. Criteria for exclusion of patients were uncontrolled infection, other autoimmune disease, pregnancy or lactation. In making diagnoses, clinical symptoms, serum thyroxine and TRAb, thyroid ultrasound and orbital computed tomography were all used. This entry is derived from a study of T cells in Graves' hyperthyroidism and ophthalmopathy. Study overall: Peripheral blood was drawn at first diagnosis, prior to all treatment.

Researchers amplified the TCR beta CDR3 regions from RNA transcripts. First-round RT-PCR targeting the TCR CDR3 was performed with the HTBI primer set. Using its own MiXCR run on the multiplex PCR reads, TCRdb lists one record per CDR3 protein. Found here are approximately 380,000 distinct CDR3 sequences, more than 12% of them singletons; the top ten hold 25% to 30%. Study-wide results and caveats: Most thyroid-expanded clonotypes above 0.001 were also found in blood.

This clonotype originated in a man over 45 with Graves' ophthalmopathy. Source material: blood.

The CDR3 spells CASSLTVGRADNEQFF. The DNA of the CDR3 is TGCGCCAGCAGCTTGACGGTTGGCAGGGCGGACAATGAGCAGTTCTTC. The chain carries TRBV5-1 and TRBJ2-1, with D possibly TRBD1 on 5 matching bases. With 1 base removed from V and 5 bases from J, the gap between germline ends came to 16 bases. The CDR3 has 16 residues. Germline V gene data show CDR1 as SGHRS and CDR2 as YFSETQ. Drawing the rest from reference TRBV5-1 and TRBJ2-1, the complete variable domain is KAGVTQTPRYLIKTRGQQVTLSCSPISGHRSVSWYQQTPGQGLQFLFEYFSETQRNKGNFPGRFSGRQFSNSRSEMNVSTLELGDSALYLCASSLTVGRADNEQFFGPGTRLTVL.